This TCR beta chain originates from a study of T-cell memory formation after mild COVID-19. J lost 4 bases, V lost 4 bases, and 4 bases had no gene match. CDR3 length: 15 amino acids. CDR1 is LNHDA, CDR2 SQIVND, per germline (reference sequence). TCRdb fed the 5' RACE reads into MiXCR, producing one record per CDR3 protein. The top ten clones hold roughly 3.5% of a sample with under 250,000 distinct CDR3 sequences, approximately 10% of them seen once. With respect to this clonotype: The antigen is unknown.

Findings and limits, study-wide: Later expanders leaned toward CD4+, whereas clones contracting from day 15 to 85 were balanced CD4/CD8. The study found contracting CD4+ clones mainly in CM and EM and contracting CD8+ clones in EMRA.

This receptor was identified in a man younger than 35 who had mild COVID-19 (a few samples of this study predate the infection). Cell type and time point are not known. The J gene is TRBJ1-6, the V gene TRBV19, with 7 bases that match TRBD1. Sequencing was done on a sample of PBMCs or a T cell subset sorted from them (not recorded which). CDR3 nucleotides: TGTGCCAGTAGTAGGCAGGGGGATTATAATTCACCCCTCCACTTT. It codes for CASSRQGDYNSPLHF. The full variable domain, rest sourced from reference TRBV19 and TRBJ1-6, is DGGITQSPKYLFRKEGQNVTLSCEQNLNHDAMYWYRQDPGQGLRLIYYSQIVNDFQKGDIAEGYSVSREKKESFPLTVTSAQKNPTAFYLCASSRQGDYNSPLHFGNGTRLTVT.